Detailed here is one T cell receptor (beta chain). Produced via immunoSEQ multiplex PCR; TCRdb's table is partial and in-frame only. Among 100,000 or so clones, approximately 86% were seen once, and the ten largest hold 2% to 3%. This entry comes from a study of blood T cell repertoires in COVID-19. J was trimmed by 11 bases and V by 2 bases; bases with no gene match: 15. Germline V lookup: CDR1 GTSNPN, CDR2 SVGIG (reference sequence). This CDR3 spans 14 amino acids. The age range of participants was about 18 to 95 years, with residence in under 30 US areas. J is TRBJ2-7 and V is TRBV30; 7 bases agree with TRBD1. Source material: PBMCs or T cells enriched from blood (not recorded which). This clonotype originated in a woman in her 50s who had recovered from COVID-19. This CDR3 is CAWSYNLGGGREYF. In DNA form, the CDR3 reads TGTGCCTGGAGTTACAACCTAGGGGGCGGCAGGGAGTACTTC.